The next 23 T cell receptor beta chains were all read from a single sample in a study of metastatic and nonmetastatic thyroid tumors. Using MiXCR, TCRdb reanalyzed the PCR reads. In the table there are 39,000 or so clones, approximately 51% of which are singletons. Each patient came to thyroid surgery without any prior treatment (of any kind). Sequencing was carried out using tumor tissue. These TCRs come from a male donor with papillary thyroid cancer or a benign thyroid nodule (not recorded which). Some clones in this sample may be carry-over from other donors' samples.

This clone showed up just a few times. V and J are TRBV2 and TRBJ1-6, with D unclear. The CDR3 length is 16 residues. The germline CDR1 and CDR2 sequences are SNHLY and FYNNEI. Trimming removed 4 bases at V and 4 bases at J, with 14 bases between. CDR3 DNA sequence: TGTGCCAGCAGTGTGATCGGAACCGAGTATAATTCACCCCTCCACTTT. Translated: CASSVIGTEYNSPLHF.

This clone ranks as medium-sized (0.01 to 0.1%). The chain has TRBV10-1 and TRBJ2-3, with a weak D call TRBD2 (5 bases). Trimming removed 0 bases from V and 3 bases from J, with 13 bases in between. Per germline, CDR1 WNHNN and CDR2 SYGVQD (reference sequence). There are 16 residues in the CDR3. CDR3 residues: CASSESWESGTDTQYF. The CDR3 DNA reads as TGCGCCAGCAGTGAGTCATGGGAATCGGGGACAGATACGCAGTATTTT.

In this sample, this clone turned up a few times. The rearrangement joins TRBV6-2 or TRBV6-3 to TRBJ2-7; either TRBD1 or TRBD2 may supply D (5 bases each). V lost 10 bases to trimming and J lost 2 bases, with 12 bases between them. The CDR3 is 12 amino acids. Germline V gene lookup returns CDR1 MNHEY and CDR2 SVGEGT. This CDR3 is CATGDGPYEQYF. CDR3 nucleotide sequence: TGTGCCACCGGGGACGGCCCCTACGAGCAGTACTTC.

The chain employs TRBV11-2 and TRBJ2-3, with TRBD2 identical over 10 bases. There are 18 residues in the CDR3. The germline gives CDR1 SGHAT, CDR2 FQNNGV. Trimming at V came to 2 bases and at J to 2 bases, leaving 10 bases not matched to a gene. CDR3 in amino acids: CASSLLLAGTSITDTQYF. The CDR3 DNA follows: TGTGCCAGCAGCTTATTACTAGCGGGAACATCGATCACAGATACGCAGTATTTT.

The J gene is TRBJ2-7, the V gene TRBV12-3 or TRBV12-4; TRBD2 agrees at 9 bases. V was clipped by 6 bases and J by 0 bases; unmatched bases: 6. The CDR3 is 15 residues long. CDR3 residues: CASRAAGGFSYEQYF. CDR3 sequence (DNA): TGTGCCAGCAGGGCAGCGGGAGGCTTCTCCTACGAGCAGTACTTC.

This chain uses TRBV6-1 with TRBJ2-7, with 7 bases fitting TRBD2. There are 13 residues in the CDR3. With 6 bases clipped from V and 7 bases from J, the junction kept 9 bases outside the gene matches. CDR1 and CDR2 from the germline V gene are MNHNS and SASEGT. This CDR3 reads CASSGGSVLEQYF. CDR3 bases: TGTGCCAGCAGCGGGGGGTCCGTCTTAGAGCAGTACTTC.

The gene calls are TRBV7-9 and TRBJ2-1, with unresolved D. Looked up from germline, CDR1 is SEHNR and CDR2 is FQNEAQ (reference sequence). V lost 6 bases and J 0 bases, leaving 9 bases between the germline ends. The CDR3 runs to 14 residues. The CDR3 spells CASRSASSYNEQFF. CDR3 nucleotide sequence: TGTGCCAGCAGATCGGCTAGCTCCTACAATGAGCAGTTCTTC.

In this sample, this clone turned up a few times. The V gene is TRBV10-3, the J gene TRBJ1-3; D is perhaps TRBD1 (5 bases). The V gene's germline CDR1 is ENHRY and CDR2 SYGVKD. The CDR3 contains 16 residues. V lost 3 bases and J lost 0, with 12 bases in between. The CDR3 protein is CAISDPGLVSGNTIYF. The CDR3 nucleotides read TGTGCCATCAGTGATCCGGGACTGGTCTCTGGAAACACCATATATTTT.

This chain connects TRBV5-1 to TRBJ1-2; D is undetermined. Trimming shortened V by 0 bases and J by 2 bases, and 20 bases separated the two germline ends. The CDR3 has 18 residues. Germline V lookup: CDR1 SGHRS, CDR2 YFSETQ. The CDR3 is CASSLAGAGRGRNYGYTF. The CDR3, as DNA: TGCGCCAGCAGCTTGGCCGGTGCTGGACGAGGACGGAACTATGGCTACACCTTC.

The chain joins TRBV13 to TRBJ2-7, with 8 bases identical to TRBD1. The CDR3 totals 13 residues. Trimming cost V 4 bases and J 5 bases; bases outside gene matches: 4. In germline, CDR1 is PRHDT, CDR2 FYEKMQ (reference sequence). CDR3 amino acids: CASSSGGADEQYF. For the CDR3, the DNA is TGTGCCAGCAGCTCAGGGGGCGCCGACGAGCAGTACTTC.

The rearrangement uses TRBV6-2 or TRBV6-3 and TRBJ1-6; D is undetermined. There are 14 residues in the CDR3. Per the germline V gene, CDR1 is MNHEY and CDR2 is SVGEGT. V was trimmed by 6 bases and J by 5 bases, leaving 11 bases between them. CDR3 bases: TGTGCCAGCAGACCCCTTCAGAATAATTCACCCCTCCACTTT. Translating it yields CASRPLQNNSPLHF.

J is TRBJ2-7 and V is TRBV20-1; 8 positions agree with TRBD2. Germline loops: CDR1 DFQATT, CDR2 SNEGSKA (reference sequence). This CDR3 spans 15 amino acids. With V trimmed by 3 bases and J by 4 bases, 11 bases remained unmatched. The CDR3 nucleotides are TGCAGTGCTAGCGGTGGGCTAGCGGGTACATACGAGCAGTACTTC. Its protein product is CSASGGLAGTYEQYF.

The rearrangement joins TRBV28 to TRBJ2-2; D call uncertain. Germline CDR1 reads MDHEN; CDR2 reads SYDVKM. The CDR3 extends over 12 amino acids. Trimming pared 5 bases from V and 5 bases from J, leaving 6 bases between. The CDR3 coding sequence is TGTGCCAGCAGTGTGTTGACCGGGGAGCTGTTTTTT. Protein sequence: CASSVLTGELFF.

The chain couples TRBV11-2 to TRBJ1-1; possible D gene TRBD1, 6 bases. The CDR3 consists of 15 residues. From germline, CDR1 is SGHAT and CDR2 FQNNGV. V lost 0 bases and J lost 6, with 14 bases in between. CDR3 region: CASSLDGGRLSEAFF. CDR3 DNA sequence: TGTGCCAGCAGCTTAGATGGGGGGCGATTATCTGAAGCTTTCTTT.

The chain couples TRBV11-2 to TRBJ2-7, with D perhaps TRBD1 or TRBD2 (6 bases each). Germline V gives CDR1 SGHAT, CDR2 FQNNGV. The CDR3 contains 13 residues. The ends were cut back, 0 bases at V and 9 bases at J, with 12 bases in the middle. Here the CDR3 reads CASSLENGGRQYF. CDR3 nucleotides: TGTGCCAGCAGCTTAGAGAACGGGGGCCGGCAGTACTTC.

In its sample, this clone was seen once. The chain uses TRBV11-1 and TRBJ2-7; D gene uncertain. Between the trimmed V and J ends, which lost 3 bases and 0 bases, there was a span of 9 bases. Germline V gives CDR1 SGHAT, CDR2 FQDESV (reference sequence). The CDR3 has 14 residues. The CDR3 DNA sequence: TGTGCCAGCAGCTTTGGTGGGGACTCCTACGAGCAGTACTTC. Translating gives CASSFGGDSYEQYF.

This chain links TRBV3-1 with TRBJ1-2; 8 nucleotides line up with TRBD1. Looked up from germline, CDR1 is LGHDT and CDR2 is YNNKEL (reference sequence). The CDR3 contains 15 residues. Losses at the gene ends were 0 bases for V and 5 bases for J; bases not matched to a gene: 5. CDR3 region: CASSQDPGGAYGYTF. CDR3 DNA sequence: TGTGCCAGCAGCCAAGATCCAGGGGGCGCGTATGGCTACACCTTC.

In regard to this clone: The sample carries other DNA sequences with the same CDR3. V and J are TRBV7-8 and TRBJ2-1; TRBD2 agrees at 11 bases. Per the germline V gene, CDR1 is SGHVS and CDR2 is FQNEAQ. Losses at the gene ends were 1 base for V and 8 bases for J; bases not matched to a gene: 4. CDR3 length: 15 residues. CDR3 coding DNA: TGTGCCAGCAGCTTAGGACTAGCGGGATCATATGAGCAGTTCTTC. Its protein product is CASSLGLAGSYEQFF.

Only a few counts were recorded for this clone. This chain joins TRBV3-1 and TRBJ2-5; no clear D. The CDR3 has 15 amino acids. The V end was cut by 0 bases, the J end by 3 bases, with 11 bases between. The germline V gene has CDR1 LGHDT and CDR2 YNNKEL (reference sequence). In DNA form, the CDR3 reads TGTGCCAGCAGCCAAGATTTTAGGCGGAAAGAGACCCAGTACTTC. Amino acids: CASSQDFRRKETQYF.

V usage is TRBV19 and J usage is TRBJ1-1; the match to TRBD1 covers 8 bases. There are 13 residues in the CDR3. The J segment lost 4 bases and the V segment lost 4 bases, leaving 2 bases of the junction unmatched. CDR1 LNHDA and CDR2 SQIVND come from the germline V gene (reference sequence). The CDR3 DNA is TGTGCCAGTAGTACCACAGGGGGCACTGAAGCTTTCTTT. This encodes CASSTTGGTEAFF.

This clone was observed a few times. This chain links TRBV24-1 with TRBJ2-5; perhaps TRBD1 as D (5 bases). The DNA end is a closer match to TRBJ2-1, so the J assignment may be wrong. Germline CDR1 is KGHDR and CDR2 is SFDVKD. The length of the CDR3 is 15 residues. The CDR3 here is CATSDQGLKYNEQFF. The CDR3 nucleotides are TGTGCCACCAGTGATCAGGGTTTGAAGTACAATGAGCAGTTCTTC.

The sample holds a few counts of this clone. The V gene is TRBV11-2, the J gene TRBJ2-5, with D hard to call. V was pared by 0 bases and J by 6 bases, with 5 bases between. CDR3 size: 12 residues. CDR1 SGHAT and CDR2 FQNNGV come from the germline V gene. CDR3 bases: TGTGCCAGCAGCTTAGAAGGGAAGACCCAGTACTTC. Residues: CASSLEGKTQYF.

This chain uses TRBV9 with TRBJ1-1, with 7 positions matching TRBD1. The trim removed 0 bases at V and 4 bases at J, leaving 3 bases unmatched. CDR1 and CDR2 from the germline V gene are SGDLS and YYNGEE. The CDR3 length is 14 residues. CDR3 in amino acids: CASSVGQGGTEAFF. In DNA form, the CDR3 reads TGTGCCAGCAGCGTAGGACAGGGCGGCACTGAAGCTTTCTTT.